This T cell receptor beta chain is drawn from a study of blood T cell repertoires in COVID-19. Study details: The study drew acute and convalescent COVID-19 samples from the United States, Italy and Spain.

The V and J ends lost 3 bases and 2 bases respectively, with 8 bases between them. The CDR3 consists of 14 residues. Looked up from germline, CDR1 is SEHNR and CDR2 is FQNEAQ (reference sequence). In the source study's methods: Researchers report that nucleated cell counts were estimated from reference gene primer amplification. Method: immunoSEQ multiplex PCR; TCRdb's copy keeps in-frame clones and lacks some. The V and J calls and clone size were taken over from that table, and D and trimming were inferred from the DNA. The data hold fewer than 90,000 clones, with almost 85% observed a single time.

Sample: peripheral blood. The chain is built from TRBV7-9 and TRBJ2-1; D may be TRBD1 (6 bases). This TCR was sampled from a man between 65 and 80 years old with acute or convalescent COVID-19. As DNA, the CDR3 is TGTGCCAGCAGCTTTGACAGGACCTACAATGAGCAGTTCTTC. This gives the protein CASSFDRTYNEQFF.